The 6 T cell receptor beta chains in this list originate from one sample, sequenced in a study of blood T cell repertoires in COVID-19. Here immunoSEQ multiplex PCR was the method, and the copy in TCRdb shows in-frame clones only, minus some. The repertoire holds nearly 25,000 clones, with about 72% as singletons. Specimen: peripheral blood. The receptors shown here come from a woman older than 75 with acute or convalescent COVID-19.

The chain is built from TRBV5-8 and TRBJ1-2; 8 bases map to TRBD1. Trimming took 3 bases from V and 6 from J; bases not matched to a gene: 7. The CDR3 is made up of 14 amino acids. The V gene's germline CDR1 is SGHTS and CDR2 YDEGEE. CDR3 bases: TGTGCCAGCAGCTCTAGGACAGGGAGGCATGGCTACACCTTC. Translated, it gives CASSSRTGRHGYTF.

The chain couples TRBV7-2 to TRBJ2-7; D remains ambiguous. The CDR3 is made up of 12 amino acids. Trimming stripped 4 bases from V and 0 bases from J, with 4 bases between. The germline V gene encodes CDR1 SGHTA and CDR2 FQGNSA. DNA for the CDR3: TGTGCCAGCAGCTCGTACTCCTACGAGCAGTACTTC. The encoded protein is CASSSYSYEQYF.

The J gene is TRBJ1-1, the V gene TRBV9, with unresolved D. V gave up 0 bases and J gave up 4 bases, with 7 bases separating them. Germline V gene lookup returns CDR1 SGDLS and CDR2 YYNGEE. This CDR3 has 13 residues. CDR3 residues: CASSVASGTEAFF. The CDR3 DNA follows: TGTGCCAGCAGCGTAGCCTCAGGCACTGAAGCTTTCTTT.

V gene TRBV12-5 combines with J gene TRBJ2-3; D gene ambiguous. Looked up from germline, CDR1 is LGHNT and CDR2 is FRNRAP. Trimming shortened V by 4 bases and J by 4 bases, and 12 bases separated the two germline ends. This CDR3 has 14 amino acids. The CDR3 protein is CASGSIRSADTQYF. The CDR3 nucleotides read TGTGCTAGTGGTTCCATCCGGAGTGCAGATACGCAGTATTTT.

This chain uses TRBV12-3 or TRBV12-4 with TRBJ1-2; weak D call: TRBD1 (6 bases). The CDR3 is 13 amino acids. V was shortened by 6 bases and J by 6 bases, with 14 bases between the two germline ends. In DNA, the CDR3 is TGTGCCAGCAGCTCCCGACAGGCCAATGGCTACACCTTC. This gives the protein CASSSRQANGYTF.

CDR3 region: CASTIGVGQATEAFF. In nucleotides, the CDR3 is TGTGCCAGCACCATCGGGGTGGGACAGGCCACTGAAGCTTTCTTT. This rearrangement joins TRBV3-1 (or the pseudogene TRBV3-2) to TRBJ1-1, with 8 bases identical to TRBD1. Germline CDR1 LGHDT, CDR2 YNNKEL (reference sequence). The CDR3 spans 15 residues. V gave up 7 bases and J gave up 4 bases; unmatched junction bases: 11.